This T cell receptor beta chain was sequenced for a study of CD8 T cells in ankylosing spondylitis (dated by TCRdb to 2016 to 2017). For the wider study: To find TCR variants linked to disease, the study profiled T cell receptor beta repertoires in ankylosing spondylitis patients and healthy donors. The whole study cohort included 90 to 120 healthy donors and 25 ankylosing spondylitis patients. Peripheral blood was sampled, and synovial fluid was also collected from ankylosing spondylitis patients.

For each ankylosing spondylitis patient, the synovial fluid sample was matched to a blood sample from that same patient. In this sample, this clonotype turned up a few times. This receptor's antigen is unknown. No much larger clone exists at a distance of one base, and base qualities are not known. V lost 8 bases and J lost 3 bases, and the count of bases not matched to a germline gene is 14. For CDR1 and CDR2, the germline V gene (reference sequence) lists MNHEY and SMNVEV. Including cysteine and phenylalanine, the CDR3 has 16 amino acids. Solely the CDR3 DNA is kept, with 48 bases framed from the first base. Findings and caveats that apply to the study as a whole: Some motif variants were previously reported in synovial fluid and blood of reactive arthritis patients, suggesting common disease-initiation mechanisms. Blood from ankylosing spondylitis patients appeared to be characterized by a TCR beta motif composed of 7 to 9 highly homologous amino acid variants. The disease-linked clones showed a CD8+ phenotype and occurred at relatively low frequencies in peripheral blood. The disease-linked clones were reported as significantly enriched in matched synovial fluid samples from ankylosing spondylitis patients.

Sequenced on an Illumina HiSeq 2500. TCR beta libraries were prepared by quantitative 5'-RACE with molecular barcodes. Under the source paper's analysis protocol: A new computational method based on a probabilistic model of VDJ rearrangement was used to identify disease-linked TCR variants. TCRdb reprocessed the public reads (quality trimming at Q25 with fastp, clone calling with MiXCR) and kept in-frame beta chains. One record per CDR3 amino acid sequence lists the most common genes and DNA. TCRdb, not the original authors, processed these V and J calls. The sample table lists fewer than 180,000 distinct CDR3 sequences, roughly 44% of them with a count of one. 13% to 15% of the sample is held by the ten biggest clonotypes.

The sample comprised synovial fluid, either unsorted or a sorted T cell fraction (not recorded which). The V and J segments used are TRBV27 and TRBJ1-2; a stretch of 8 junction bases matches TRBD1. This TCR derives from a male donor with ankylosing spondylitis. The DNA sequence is TGTGCCAGCGGAAAAAAAGCAGGGGGCAGGTACTATGGCTACACCTTC. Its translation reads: CASGKKAGGRYYGYTF.